These 22 T cell receptor beta chains originate from one sample sequenced in a study of blood T cell repertoires in COVID-19. Sequenced by immunoSEQ multiplex PCR; TCRdb stores in-frame clones only, minus some. The sample shows 200,000 to 300,000 clones, 91% of them seen only once. The specimen sequenced was peripheral blood. The receptors stem from a person between 18 and 30 years old with COVID-19, enrolled during active disease.

The rearrangement links TRBV2 to TRBJ2-5; 7 nucleotides agree with TRBD1. J gave up 5 bases and V 3 bases, and 12 bases lay outside the gene matches. Per the germline V gene, CDR1 is SNHLY and CDR2 is FYNNEI. The CDR3 has 16 amino acids. CDR3 protein: CASSDGEGAGIETQYF. Written as DNA, the CDR3 is TGTGCCAGCAGTGACGGAGAGGGGGCAGGTATTGAGACCCAGTACTTC. Using reference TRBV2 and TRBJ2-5 for the parts outside the CDR3, the full variable domain is EPEVTQTPSHQVTQMGQEVILRCVPISNHLYFYWYRQILGQKVEFLVSFYNNEISEKSEIFDDQFSVERPDGSNFTLKIRSTKLEDSAMYFCASSDGEGAGIETQYFGPGTRLLVL.

The chain recombines TRBV23-1 with TRBJ1-4, with 12 bases identical to TRBD1. TRBV23-1 is classed as an ORF, of uncertain function. Losses at the gene ends were 4 bases for V and 6 bases for J; bases not matched to a gene: 6. The CDR3 is 16 residues long. DNA for the CDR3: TGCGCCAGCAGTCTTTCCCGGGACAGGGGGCATGAAAAACTGTTTTTT. Its translation: CASSLSRDRGHEKLFF.

The rearrangement joins TRBV18 to TRBJ1-3, with TRBD1 as a possible D gene (5 bases). The V end was cut by 3 bases, the J end by 2 bases, with 11 bases between. The CDR3 spans 15 residues. CDR1 and CDR2 (germline): KGHSH, LQKENI. Here the CDR3 DNA reads TGTGCCAGCTCACCGTCCAGGGCCCCTGGAAACACCATATATTTT. It translates to CASSPSRAPGNTIYF. The full variable domain, its missing parts supplied by reference TRBV18 and TRBJ1-3, is NAGVMQNPRHLVRRRGQEARLRCSPMKGHSHVYWYRQLPEEGLKFMVYLQKENIIDESGMPKERFSAEFPKEGPSILRIQQVVRGDSAAYFCASSPSRAPGNTIYFGEGSWLTVV.

This chain connects TRBV9 to TRBJ2-2; 7 nucleotides line up with TRBD2. The CDR3 is 15 residues long. With 1 base clipped from V and 4 bases from J, the junction kept 4 bases outside the gene matches. CDR1 and CDR2 (germline): SGDLS, YYNGEE. Here the CDR3 DNA reads TGTGCCAGCAGCGTACGCGGGAGTAGCACCGGGGAGCTGTTTTTT. It codes for CASSVRGSSTGELFF.

The rearrangement uses TRBV30 and TRBJ1-3; D ambiguous. This CDR3 is 13 amino acids long. Germline V gene lookup returns CDR1 GTSNPN and CDR2 SVGIG (reference sequence). Trimming shortened V by 0 bases and J by 5 bases, and 8 bases separated the two germline ends. The CDR3 coding sequence is TGTGCCTGGAGTGTTTCGGAGCGAAACACCATATATTTT. Translation gives CAWSVSERNTIYF.

This CDR3 reads CASGWGTASPLHF. The DNA of the CDR3 is TGTGCTAGTGGTTGGGGGACAGCCTCACCCCTCCACTTT. The genes are TRBV12-5 and TRBJ1-6, with 7 positions matching TRBD1. V lost 4 bases to trimming and J lost 10 bases; unmatched junction nucleotides: 4. CDR3 size: 13 residues. CDR1 and CDR2 from the germline V gene are LGHNT and FRNRAP.

This rearrangement joins TRBV9 to TRBJ2-1; tentative D call: TRBD2 (6 bases). This CDR3 has 16 amino acids. Trimming took off 0 bases at V and 2 bases at J, with 12 bases between the two ends. The germline CDR1 and CDR2 sequences are SGDLS and YYNGEE. In nucleotides, the CDR3 is TGTGCCAGCAGCGTAGAGGGAGGATCAGCCTACAATGAGCAGTTCTTC. Translating it yields CASSVEGGSAYNEQFF.

In DNA, the CDR3 is TGTGCCAGCAGCTTGGGACTAGCGGGACCCCACGGAGGGGAGCTGTTTTTT. Its translation is CASSLGLAGPHGGELFF. The chain carries TRBV27 and TRBJ2-2; TRBD2 agrees at 13 bases. This CDR3 has 17 residues. V was clipped by 6 bases and J by 8 bases; unmatched bases: 12. CDR1 is MNHEY, CDR2 SMNVEV, per germline (reference sequence).

The genes are TRBV5-1 and TRBJ1-2, with D tentatively TRBD1 (5 bases). CDR1 and CDR2 from the germline V gene are SGHRS and YFSETQ. This CDR3 contains 12 residues. Trimming shortened V by 7 bases and J by 5 bases, and 12 bases separated the two germline ends. The CDR3 is CASSGTAYGYTF. CDR3 nucleotides: TGCGCCAGCTCCGGGACTGCTTATGGCTACACCTTC.

This clone appeared a single time. The chain uses TRBV2 and TRBJ1-1, with D uncertain. Germline V gives CDR1 SNHLY, CDR2 FYNNEI. V was shortened by 5 bases and J by 0 bases, with 10 bases between the two germline ends. This CDR3 has 14 residues. CDR3 in DNA: TGTGCCAGCAGTCGTTTGGGCATGAACACTGAAGCTTTCTTT. Residues: CASSRLGMNTEAFF. The full variable domain, completed using reference TRBV2 and TRBJ1-1, is EPEVTQTPSHQVTQMGQEVILRCVPISNHLYFYWYRQILGQKVEFLVSFYNNEISEKSEIFDDQFSVERPDGSNFTLKIRSTKLEDSAMYFCASSRLGMNTEAFFGQGTRLTVV.

V gene TRBV4-1 combines with J gene TRBJ1-2; D is unclear. Trimming shortened V by 5 bases and J by 4 bases, and 20 bases separated the two germline ends. The germline V gene encodes CDR1 MGHRA and CDR2 YSYEKL. The CDR3 length is 16 residues. The CDR3 protein is CASSSPGRVDGYGYTF. The CDR3 DNA sequence: TGCGCCAGCAGCTCACCCGGTCGGGTCGATGGCTATGGCTACACCTTC.

This clone was counted once. The rearrangement uses TRBV5-1 and TRBJ2-7, with 12 bases identical to TRBD2. Looked up from germline, CDR1 is SGHRS and CDR2 is YFSETQ. Trimming cost V 7 bases and J 5 bases; bases outside gene matches: 7. The CDR3 spans 14 residues. The CDR3 bases are TGCGCCAGCTCGACTAGCGGGAGTTCGAACGAGCAGTACTTC. It translates to CASSTSGSSNEQYF.

The CDR3 sequence is CASSPGPAGGYTF. As DNA, the CDR3 is TGTGCCAGCAGCCCTGGTCCGGCGGGCGGCTACACCTTC. V and J are TRBV12-3 or TRBV12-4 and TRBJ1-2; D gene uncertain. The CDR3 consists of 13 residues. Trimming left V 6 bases short and J 8 bases short, with 16 bases between.

The CDR3 DNA reads TGTGCCAGCAGCTTAGGAGGGGAAGCTTTCTTT. Its protein product is CASSLGGEAFF. The chain links TRBV7-9 to TRBJ1-1, with no clear D. CDR1 and CDR2 (germline): SEHNR, FQNEAQ (reference sequence). V was pared by 1 base and J by 8 bases, with 5 bases between. There are 11 residues in the CDR3.

For this clone: At one of its ends the junction is not consistent with the germline gene, which may arise from a read error. The chain has TRBV12-3 or TRBV12-4 and TRBJ2-5; 9 bases are a match to TRBD2. The length of the CDR3 is 13 residues. CDR3 residues: CASSIAGVETQYF. The CDR3 bases are TGTGCCAGCAGTATAGCGGGAGTGGAGACCCAGTACTTC.

A single count supports this clone. V is TRBV7-2 and J is TRBJ1-2, with no clear D. The V gene lost 1 base and the J gene lost 4 bases, with 7 bases spanning the gap. The CDR3 covers 13 residues. CDR1 and CDR2 from the germline V gene are SGHTA and FQGNSA. CDR3 nucleotides: TGTGCCAGCAGCTTAGAGCGTAGCTATGGCTACACCTTC. It is translated as CASSLERSYGYTF.

The table lists this clone with a few counts. The V call is TRBV9, the J call TRBJ2-1, with 7 bases lining up with TRBD2. The length of the CDR3 is 15 residues. Germline V gives CDR1 SGDLS, CDR2 YYNGEE. V lost 0 bases to trimming and J lost 6 bases; unmatched junction nucleotides: 6. CDR3 region: CASSVELANLNEQFF. The DNA for the CDR3 is TGTGCCAGCAGCGTAGAACTAGCGAATCTCAATGAGCAGTTCTTC. Full variable domain (rest looked up from reference TRBV9 and TRBJ2-1): DSGVTQTPKHLITATGQRVTLRCSPRSGDLSVYWYQQSLDQGLQFLIQYYNGEERAKGNILERFSAQQFPDLHSELNLSSLELGDSALYFCASSVELANLNEQFFGPGTRLTVL.

The chain has TRBV24-1 and TRBJ2-7, with TRBD1 matching over 8 bases. V lost 4 bases to trimming and J lost 3 bases; unmatched junction nucleotides: 10. Germline loops: CDR1 KGHDR, CDR2 SFDVKD. The CDR3 has 16 amino acids. This CDR3 is CATSDPGQGEGYEQYF. The CDR3 nucleotides are TGTGCCACCAGTGACCCAGGACAGGGAGAAGGCTACGAGCAGTACTTC.

The chain recombines TRBV7-9 with TRBJ1-4, with D maybe TRBD1 (5 bases). Trimming left V 5 bases short and J 3 bases short, with 13 bases between. From germline, CDR1 is SEHNR and CDR2 FQNEAQ (reference sequence). There are 15 residues in the CDR3. CDR3 protein: CASSIKTAANEKLFF. For the CDR3, the DNA is TGTGCCAGCAGCATAAAGACAGCCGCTAATGAAAAACTGTTTTTT.

The chain is built from TRBV2 and TRBJ2-5; 9 positions agree with TRBD1. The germline CDR1 and CDR2 sequences are SNHLY and FYNNEI. This CDR3 contains 16 residues. V was clipped by 0 bases and J by 2 bases; unmatched bases: 4. The CDR3 sequence is CASSEATGGGQETQYF. CDR3 nucleotide sequence: TGTGCCAGCAGTGAAGCGACAGGGGGAGGACAAGAGACCCAGTACTTC.

A note on this clone: In the same sample, other DNA sequences code for this CDR3. The chain combines TRBV5-6 with TRBJ1-1; D is ambiguous. The germline V gene has CDR1 SGHDT and CDR2 YYEEEE. The CDR3 has 12 amino acids. Trimming stripped 2 bases from V and 0 bases from J, with 2 bases between. CDR3 in amino acids: CASSFMNTEAFF. The DNA of the CDR3 is TGTGCCAGCAGCTTTATGAACACTGAAGCTTTCTTT.

The genes are TRBV5-4 and TRBJ2-1; D unclear. CDR3 length: 13 amino acids. The germline V and J ends were trimmed by 0 bases and 6 bases, with 7 bases remaining between them. Germline V CDR1 and CDR2: SGHNT, YYREEE (reference sequence). Here the CDR3 DNA reads TGTGCCAGCAGCTTGGGCCGAGCCAATGAGCAGTTCTTC. Residues: CASSLGRANEQFF.